The next 28 T cell receptor beta chains were all read from a single sample in a study of human T cells and chemical hapten exposure. TCRdb recomputed calls from the RACE reads with MiXCR, one row per CDR3 protein. The sample includes 65,000 to 95,000 distinct CDR3 sequences, about 10% of them seen just once. Time point specified: patch test 1, 2 weeks after DPC sensitization. Indicated treatment: therapeutic diphenylcyclopropenone sensitization with weekly scalp DPC. The sequences come from whole blood, collected in connection with sensitization to the hapten diphenylcyclopropenone (DPC). The receptors come from a woman in her sixties or seventies with alopecia areata. Some clones in this sample may be carry-over from other donors' samples.

There are many counts of this clonotype. The rearrangement uses TRBV10-3 and TRBJ2-1; D is unresolved. V was trimmed by 0 bases and J by 9 bases, leaving 9 bases between them. Germline V gene lookup returns CDR1 ENHRY and CDR2 SYGVKD. The CDR3 is 13 residues long. CDR3 sequence: CAISESLFAEQFF. CDR3 DNA: TGTGCCATCAGTGAGTCGCTCTTTGCTGAGCAGTTCTTC.

Many counts were recorded for this clonotype. The chain recombines TRBV12-3 or TRBV12-4 with TRBJ1-3; D unresolved. CDR3 size: 13 residues. The V gene lost 8 bases and the J gene lost 2 bases, with 10 bases spanning the gap. This chain's CDR3 is CASGPMTGNTIYF. The CDR3 bases are TGTGCCAGCGGACCCATGACTGGAAACACCATATATTTT.

This clonotype was seen only a few times. V gene TRBV6-1 combines with J gene TRBJ1-1; D may be TRBD1 (6 bases). V gave up 4 bases and J gave up 1 base, with 19 bases separating them. CDR1 is MNHNS, CDR2 SASEGT, per germline. This CDR3 has 17 amino acids. The CDR3 sequence is CASSALTGIRKNTEAFF. CDR3 nucleotide sequence: TGTGCCAGCAGTGCACTAACAGGGATCCGAAAGAACACTGAAGCTTTCTTT.

The V and J genes are TRBV5-4 and TRBJ2-5; 8 bases are shared with TRBD1. Germline trimming cut 3 bases from V and 4 bases from J; bases unmatched to any gene: 5. The CDR3 is 14 residues long. In germline, CDR1 is SGHNT, CDR2 YYREEE (reference sequence). Written as DNA, the CDR3 is TGTGCCAGCAGCTCTCAAGGGACAGGAGAGACCCAGTACTTC. This encodes CASSSQGTGETQYF.

This sequence joins TRBV10-3 and TRBJ2-1, with D possibly TRBD2 on 5 matching bases. Per germline, CDR1 ENHRY and CDR2 SYGVKD. The length of the CDR3 is 16 residues. V gave up 0 bases and J gave up 1 base, with 10 bases separating them. CDR3 sequence reads: CAISESWAGSYNEQFF. The DNA for the CDR3 is TGTGCCATCAGTGAGTCTTGGGCGGGTTCCTACAATGAGCAGTTCTTC.

This clonotype was seen repeatedly, ten times or more. The rearrangement uses TRBV20-1 and TRBJ1-1; D unresolved. Per the germline V gene, CDR1 is DFQATT and CDR2 is SNEGSKA (reference sequence). V lost 0 bases and J 2 bases, leaving 10 bases between the germline ends. CDR3 length: 14 amino acids. CDR3: CSARDLVTNTEAFF. CDR3 nucleotide sequence: TGCAGTGCTAGAGATCTAGTGACAAACACTGAAGCTTTCTTT.

V gene TRBV29-1 combines with J gene TRBJ2-1, with D possibly being TRBD1 (6 bases). The CDR3 is 13 amino acids. CDR1 and CDR2 (germline): SQVTM, ANQGSEA. V was pared by 6 bases and J by 8 bases, with 17 bases between. Here the CDR3 DNA reads TGCAGCGTAACCAGGGGCGGTTCATATGAGCAGTTCTTC. It specifies CSVTRGGSYEQFF.

This clonotype appeared many times. The chain links TRBV2 to TRBJ1-4, with a weak D call TRBD1 (6 bases). The V end lost 8 bases, the J end lost 0 bases, and 10 bases lay between the germline ends. Germline CDR1 and CDR2: SNHLY and FYNNEI. The CDR3 has 14 residues. The CDR3 nucleotides are TGTGCCAGCGGGGGGCAGACAACTAATGAAAAACTGTTTTTT. Protein sequence: CASGGQTTNEKLFF. Filled out from reference TRBV2 and TRBJ1-4, the complete variable domain reads EPEVTQTPSHQVTQMGQEVILRCVPISNHLYFYWYRQILGQKVEFLVSFYNNEISEKSEIFDDQFSVERPDGSNFTLKIRSTKLEDSAMYFCASGGQTTNEKLFFGSGTQLSVL.

The V and J genes are TRBV6-1 and TRBJ2-3; 7 nucleotides match TRBD1. V was clipped by 6 bases and J by 6 bases; unmatched bases: 18. The CDR3 extends over 17 amino acids. The germline V gene has CDR1 MNHNS and CDR2 SASEGT. The CDR3 reads CASSEYSKRQGGDTQYF. Written as DNA, the CDR3 is TGTGCCAGCAGCGAGTACTCAAAAAGACAGGGTGGCGATACGCAGTATTTT.

This clonotype was observed a few times. The V call is TRBV10-3, the J call TRBJ2-5; D gene uncertain. The V end lost 0 bases, the J end lost 5 bases, and 13 bases lay between the germline ends. The length of the CDR3 is 15 residues. Per germline, CDR1 ENHRY and CDR2 SYGVKD. The CDR3 region is CAISESLAAGETQYF. CDR3 nucleotides: TGTGCCATCAGTGAGTCTCTGGCGGCCGGTGAGACCCAGTACTTC.

This clonotype was observed at least ten times. The CDR3 loop is CASRFGQLSTDTQYF. Written as DNA, the CDR3 is TGCGCCAGCAGGTTTGGGCAATTAAGCACAGATACGCAGTATTTT. The chain joins TRBV5-1 to TRBJ2-3; D not resolved. This CDR3 is built from 15 residues. CDR1 SGHRS and CDR2 YFSETQ come from the germline V gene. V lost 5 bases, J lost 0 bases, and 13 bases lay in between.

This clonotype was seen at least ten times. V usage is TRBV5-1 and J usage is TRBJ1-5; D may be TRBD1 (6 bases). The germline CDR1 and CDR2 sequences are SGHRS and YFSETQ. The V gene lost 9 bases and the J gene lost 6 bases, with 19 bases spanning the gap. This CDR3 region has 14 residues. This CDR3 reads CANTGRCGSQPQHF. The CDR3 DNA reads TGCGCCAACACAGGGAGGTGTGGGTCTCAGCCCCAGCATTTT.

In this sample, this clonotype turned up many times. V usage is TRBV7-9 and J usage is TRBJ1-2; no clear D. Looked up from germline, CDR1 is SEHNR and CDR2 is FQNEAQ (reference sequence). V was clipped by 6 bases and J by 4 bases, with 15 bases between them. CDR3 length: 14 amino acids. The CDR3 nucleotides read TGTGCCAGCAGTCTAGTGGGGTCCCCCTATGGCTACACCTTC. It translates to CASSLVGSPYGYTF.

This clonotype was seen at least ten times. This chain links TRBV11-1 with TRBJ2-7; 8 bases align to TRBD1. Losses at the gene ends were 5 bases for V and 2 bases for J; bases not matched to a gene: 8. There are 15 residues in the CDR3. The V gene's germline CDR1 is SGHAT and CDR2 FQDESV (reference sequence). Here the CDR3 DNA reads TGTGCCAGCAGCCAAGCTGGGACAGGTCCCTACGAGCAGTACTTC. Protein: CASSQAGTGPYEQYF.

This clonotype was recorded at least ten times. This rearrangement joins TRBV2 to TRBJ2-2; 7 bases agree with TRBD2. Germline-derived CDR1 and CDR2 are SNHLY and FYNNEI. With V trimmed by 2 bases and J by 2 bases, 5 bases remained unmatched. This CDR3 spans 16 amino acids. The CDR3 region is CASSELASGNTGELFF. Here the CDR3 DNA reads TGTGCCAGCAGTGAATTGGCTAGCGGAAACACCGGGGAGCTGTTTTTT. Filled out from reference TRBV2 and TRBJ2-2, the complete variable domain reads EPEVTQTPSHQVTQMGQEVILRCVPISNHLYFYWYRQILGQKVEFLVSFYNNEISEKSEIFDDQFSVERPDGSNFTLKIRSTKLEDSAMYFCASSELASGNTGELFFGEGSRLTVL.

This clonotype appeared a few times. This chain uses TRBV2 with TRBJ2-2; D gene unclear. CDR1 and CDR2 (germline): SNHLY, FYNNEI. This CDR3 is built from 13 residues. V lost 6 bases to trimming and J lost 2 bases, with 7 bases between them. The CDR3 bases are TGTGCCAGCAGCGGAGCCAACACCGGGGAGCTGTTTTTT. Translating it yields CASSGANTGELFF.

The table lists this clonotype with a few counts. The chain carries TRBV3-1 and TRBJ2-7; perhaps TRBD2 as D (6 bases). The CDR3 sequence is 14 residues long. Germline loops: CDR1 LGHDT, CDR2 YNNKEL (reference sequence). The V end lost 6 bases, the J end lost 0 bases, and 12 bases lay between the germline ends. CDR3 sequence (DNA): TGTGCCAGCAGTACGAGCGGGTCCTCCTACGAGCAGTACTTC. Protein product: CASSTSGSSYEQYF.

The table lists this clonotype with a few counts. This sequence joins TRBV9 and TRBJ2-3; D unclear. CDR1 is SGDLS and CDR2 is YYNGEE in the germline V gene. V was cut by 2 bases and J by 3 bases, with 7 bases left in between. CDR3 length: 13 residues. In DNA, the CDR3 is TGTGCCAGCAGCGTTGATGTGACAGATACGCAGTATTTT. Its translation is CASSVDVTDTQYF.

The chain employs TRBV11-2 and TRBJ2-7, with TRBD2 identical over 7 bases. Germline values: CDR1 SGHAT, CDR2 FQNNGV. Trimming cost V 0 bases and J 1 base; bases outside gene matches: 3. This CDR3 comprises 15 residues. The CDR3 region has the DNA TGTGCCAGCAGCTTAGATAGACTAGCATCCTACGAGCAGTACTTC. Amino acids: CASSLDRLASYEQYF.

There are many counts of this clonotype. This chain uses TRBV12-3 or TRBV12-4 with TRBJ1-5; TRBD1 is a possible D gene (6 bases). This CDR3 region has 17 residues. The ends were cut back, 3 bases at V and 1 base at J, with 16 bases in the middle. CDR3 bases: TGTGCCAGCAGTTTCGGCACAGGGCAGGGAAGCAATCAGCCCCAGCATTTT. It encodes CASSFGTGQGSNQPQHF.

This clonotype was seen more than once but under ten times. This sequence joins TRBV3-1 and TRBJ2-7; 7 bases map to TRBD2. This CDR3 has 14 residues. Trimming took 4 bases from V and 0 from J; bases not matched to a gene: 3. CDR1 is LGHDT, CDR2 YNNKEL, per germline (reference sequence). The DNA for the CDR3 is TGTGCCAGCAGCCCCGGGGGGTACTCCTACGAGCAGTACTTC. This encodes CASSPGGYSYEQYF.

The V call is TRBV2, the J call TRBJ1-5; 7 bases match TRBD1. The V and J ends lost 6 bases and 0 bases, in that order; junction bases with no gene match: 2. CDR3 length: 14 amino acids. CDR1 is SNHLY, CDR2 FYNNEI, per germline. The CDR3 spells CASRRDSSNQPQHF. The CDR3 DNA sequence: TGTGCCAGCAGACGGGACAGTAGCAATCAGCCCCAGCATTTT.

This clonotype was seen ten or more times. The gene calls are TRBV9 and TRBJ1-6; the D gene is possibly TRBD1 (5 bases). This CDR3 contains 15 residues. The germline V gene encodes CDR1 SGDLS and CDR2 YYNGEE. The V gene lost 3 bases and the J gene lost 7 bases, with 14 bases spanning the gap. The CDR3 here is CASSAAPQANSPLHF. DNA for the CDR3: TGTGCCAGCAGCGCCGCCCCACAGGCAAATTCACCCCTCCACTTT. Based on the CDR3 plus reference TRBV9 and TRBJ1-6, the full variable domain is DSGVTQTPKHLITATGQRVTLRCSPRSGDLSVYWYQQSLDQGLQFLIQYYNGEERAKGNILERFSAQQFPDLHSELNLSSLELGDSALYFCASSAAPQANSPLHFGNGTRLTVT.

This clonotype has at least ten counts. The chain joins TRBV20-1 to TRBJ2-5; 8 nucleotides match TRBD1. The V gene's germline CDR1 is DFQATT and CDR2 SNEGSKA (reference sequence). CDR3 length equals 8 residues. The CDR3 reads CRRQGQYF. CDR3 bases: TGCCGACGACAGGGGCAGTACTTC.

V usage is TRBV30 and J usage is TRBJ2-7, with 7 bases lining up with TRBD2. The CDR3 has 14 amino acids. V trimming: 5 bases; J trimming: 0 bases; junction bases outside the gene matches: 7. Germline V gene lookup returns CDR1 GTSNPN and CDR2 SVGIG (reference sequence). The CDR3 region is CAWEPGGSSYEQYF. Here the CDR3 DNA reads TGTGCCTGGGAGCCCGGGGGGAGCTCCTACGAGCAGTACTTC.

This clonotype was seen more than once but under ten times. At one of its ends the junction is not consistent with the germline gene, which may arise from a read error. The rearrangement uses TRBV7-2 and TRBJ1-1, with D unclear. The CDR3 has 13 residues. The germline CDR1 and CDR2 sequences are SGHTA and FQGNSA. The CDR3 sequence is CASTLVWRSEAFF. CDR3 DNA sequence: TGTGCCAGCACCTTAGTGTGGAGGAGTGAAGCTTTCTTT.

The chain couples TRBV2 to TRBJ2-3; D not certain. There are 16 residues in the CDR3. Trimming took off 1 base at V and 0 bases at J, with 11 bases between the two ends. Looked up from germline, CDR1 is SNHLY and CDR2 is FYNNEI. Here the CDR3 reads CASSEEVWGSTDTQYF. Here the CDR3 DNA reads TGTGCCAGCAGTGAAGAGGTCTGGGGAAGCACAGATACGCAGTATTTT.

The chain is built from TRBV14 and TRBJ2-2; D might be TRBD1 (5 bases). The V end lost 4 bases, the J end lost 2 bases, and 11 bases lay between the germline ends. The CDR3 has 15 residues. Germline CDR1 is SGHDN and CDR2 is FVKESK. The CDR3 sequence: CASSPRTPNTGELFF. For the CDR3, the DNA is TGTGCCAGCAGCCCCAGGACACCCAACACCGGGGAGCTGTTTTTT.